This passage covers 20 T cell receptor beta chains from one sample sequenced in a study of human T cells and chemical hapten exposure. This sample's time point: pre-sensitization, week 0. Treatment indicated: therapeutic diphenylcyclopropenone sensitization with weekly scalp DPC. TCRdb called the RACE reads again in MiXCR, with one record for every CDR3 protein. The sample gives fewer than 140,000 distinct CDR3 sequences, less than 15% of which show up once; 1.6% is in the top ten. The sequencing here drew on whole blood, taken in connection with sensitization to the hapten diphenylcyclopropenone (DPC). Receptors were obtained from a woman aged 45-60 years with alopecia areata. Some clones in this sample may be carry-over from other donors' samples.

This clonotype was detected a few times. The genes are TRBV13 and TRBJ2-2; 8 nucleotides align to TRBD1. J gave up 6 bases and V 3 bases, and 6 bases lay outside the gene matches. The CDR3 totals 15 residues. Germline loops: CDR1 PRHDT, CDR2 FYEKMQ (reference sequence). The CDR3 coding sequence is TGTGCCAGCAGCTTCAGGGGGCTAAGGGCCGGGGAGCTGTTTTTT. The encoded protein is CASSFRGLRAGELFF.

The chain links TRBV4-3 to TRBJ2-3, with D possibly TRBD2 on 6 matching bases. Between the trimmed V and J ends, which lost 5 bases and 3 bases, there was a span of 15 bases. CDR1 and CDR2 (germline): LGHNA, YSLEER. The CDR3 covers 15 residues. CDR3 sequence: CASSSGFRGTDTQYF. For the CDR3, the DNA is TGCGCCAGCAGCTCAGGTTTCCGGGGGACAGATACGCAGTATTTT.

The genes are TRBV18 and TRBJ1-6; 10 nucleotides align to TRBD1. Germline V gene data show CDR1 as KGHSH and CDR2 as LQKENI. Losses at the gene ends were 4 bases for V and 7 bases for J; bases not matched to a gene: 1. This CDR3 spans 14 amino acids. The CDR3 protein is CASSLDRGNSPLHF. In DNA form, the CDR3 reads TGTGCCAGCTCACTGGACAGGGGGAATTCACCCCTCCACTTT.

The chain has TRBV28 and TRBJ2-7; D unresolved. Germline V gives CDR1 MDHEN, CDR2 SYDVKM. The V and J ends lost 3 bases and 0 bases respectively, with 6 bases between them. The CDR3 is 13 residues long. The CDR3 DNA reads as TGTGCCAGCAGTTTGGCCGCCTCCTACGAGCAGTACTTC. It is translated as CASSLAASYEQYF.

This clonotype occurred a few times. The gene calls are TRBV7-6 and TRBJ2-1; TRBD2 aligns across 7 bases. The trim removed 5 bases at V and 7 bases at J, leaving 14 bases unmatched. Per germline, CDR1 SGHVS and CDR2 FNYEAQ. The CDR3 consists of 16 residues. This chain's CDR3 is CASSPGDYRTRNEQFF. CDR3 DNA sequence: TGTGCCAGCAGCCCGGGGGACTACCGAACAAGGAATGAGCAGTTCTTC.

The chain joins TRBV5-5 to TRBJ1-4, with a possible D match to TRBD1 (5 bases). Germline V CDR1 and CDR2: SGHKS, YYEKEE (reference sequence). With 5 bases removed from V and 0 bases from J, the gap between germline ends came to 8 bases. The CDR3 covers 14 residues. The CDR3 here is CASRLGATNEKLFF. The CDR3 nucleotides read TGTGCCAGCAGATTAGGGGCAACTAATGAAAAACTGTTTTTT.

This clonotype appeared a few times. The chain is built from TRBV7-2 and TRBJ2-7; 11 positions match TRBD2. The CDR3 contains 18 residues. Germline V gene lookup returns CDR1 SGHTA and CDR2 FQGNSA. V lost 1 base, J lost 2 bases, and 10 bases stayed unmatched. This CDR3 reads CASSLVHLGLAVTYEQYF. The CDR3 DNA reads as TGTGCCAGCAGCTTAGTGCACCTGGGACTAGCGGTTACCTACGAGCAGTACTTC.

This clonotype was seen more than once but under ten times. V gene TRBV7-6 combines with J gene TRBJ2-2; 7 nucleotides match TRBD2. The CDR3 runs 16 residues. CDR1 is SGHVS and CDR2 is FNYEAQ in the germline V gene. V lost 5 bases and J lost 5; bases outside the gene matches: 11. CDR3 loop: CASSPLERGLTGELFF. DNA for the CDR3: TGTGCCAGCAGCCCTCTTGAGCGGGGCTTAACCGGGGAGCTGTTTTTT.

This clonotype has just a few counts. The V call is TRBV7-2, the J call TRBJ2-4; 9 bases align to TRBD1. The junction had 2 bases not matched to a gene; V was cut back by 3 bases and J by 2 bases. The CDR3 covers 15 residues. Germline CDR1 is SGHTA and CDR2 is FQGNSA. The CDR3 spells CASSLGQGTKNIQYF. CDR3 sequence (DNA): TGTGCCAGCAGCTTGGGACAGGGTACCAAAAACATTCAGTACTTC.

The table lists this clonotype with a count of one. V gene TRBV5-1 combines with J gene TRBJ1-1; D unresolved. The CDR3 loop spans 14 amino acids. Deletions cut 5 bases from V and 5 bases from J, with 16 bases between. The germline CDR1 and CDR2 sequences are SGHRS and YFSETQ. CDR3 nucleotide sequence: TGCGCCAGCAGTCCCGTCGGCACACAGACTGAAGCTTTCTTT. Translation gives CASSPVGTQTEAFF.

In the case of this clonotype: One end of the junction varies from germline; a read error may be responsible. The chain recombines TRBV10-1 with TRBJ1-4; D may be TRBD1 (5 bases). The V gene's germline CDR1 is WNHNN and CDR2 SYGVQD (reference sequence). CDR3 length: 15 amino acids. The CDR3 sequence: CASRESTATNEKLFF. CDR3 in DNA: TGCGCCAGCAGAGAGTCGACAGCAACTAATGAAAAACTGTTTTTT.

V usage is TRBV6-5 and J usage is TRBJ1-2; a possible D gene is TRBD1 (6 bases). V dropped 5 bases and J dropped 2 bases, with 9 bases sitting between them. The CDR3 sequence is 13 residues long. Germline V gene lookup returns CDR1 MNHEY and CDR2 SVGAGI. The CDR3 DNA follows: TGTGCCAGCAGTAGCGGACAGAACTATGGCTACACCTTC. It codes for CASSSGQNYGYTF.

This clonotype was counted a few times. The rearrangement links TRBV28 to TRBJ2-6; D could derive from TRBD1 or TRBD2 (5 bases each). The CDR3 has 16 amino acids. V lost 4 bases and J lost 0, with 10 bases in between. Germline V gene sequence: CDR1 MDHEN, CDR2 SYDVKM. The CDR3 spells CASSSGTFSGANVLTF. CDR3 bases: TGTGCCAGCAGTTCTGGGACCTTCTCTGGGGCCAACGTCCTGACTTTC.

The genes are TRBV4-1 and TRBJ2-2, with TRBD1 matching over 8 bases. Unmatched junction bases numbered 7, after V lost 3 bases and J lost 4 bases. This CDR3 has 16 amino acids. Germline CDR1 MGHRA, CDR2 YSYEKL. For the CDR3, the DNA is TGCGCCAGCAGCCACTTCCCTACAGGGGGCACCGGGGAGCTGTTTTTT. Protein: CASSHFPTGGTGELFF.

This clonotype was picked up a small number of times. The chain combines TRBV20-1 with TRBJ1-1, with no clear D. CDR1 DFQATT and CDR2 SNEGSKA come from the germline V gene (reference sequence). This CDR3 contains 12 residues. Here the CDR3 reads CGVGRIDAEAFF. Written as DNA, the CDR3 is TGCGGGGTGGGCAGAATAGACGCTGAAGCTTTCTTT.

This clonotype has only a few counts. This chain joins TRBV5-4 and TRBJ2-2; 9 bases agree with TRBD2. Per the germline V gene, CDR1 is SGHNT and CDR2 is YYREEE (reference sequence). This CDR3 has 16 residues. Germline trimming cut 4 bases from V and 4 bases from J; bases unmatched to any gene: 8. The CDR3 DNA reads TGTGCCAGCAGCCCCCGGCGGGAGGGTGGCACCGGGGAGCTGTTTTTT. Translated, it gives CASSPRREGGTGELFF.

In its sample, this clonotype was seen many times. This sequence joins TRBV6-2 or TRBV6-3 and TRBJ2-2; D possibly corresponds to TRBD2 (6 bases). The ends were cut back, 6 bases at V and 6 bases at J, with 14 bases in the middle. The length of the CDR3 is 14 residues. Germline V gene data show CDR1 as MNHEY and CDR2 as SVGEGT. The CDR3 loop is CASSPSGEAGELFF. As DNA, the CDR3 is TGTGCCAGCAGCCCCTCCGGGGAGGCCGGGGAGCTGTTTTTT.

This clonotype occurred a few times. The chain recombines TRBV11-1 with TRBJ2-2; weak D call: TRBD2 (6 bases). Trimming took off 8 bases at V and 5 bases at J, with 12 bases between the two ends. The germline V gene has CDR1 SGHAT and CDR2 FQDESV (reference sequence). The CDR3 is 13 residues long. DNA of the CDR3: TGTGCCAGCCACGTGCGGGGTACCGGGGAGCTGTTTTTT. Its protein is CASHVRGTGELFF.

This clonotype was picked up a small number of times. The chain carries TRBV6-1 and TRBJ1-2; maybe TRBD1 (6 bases). Germline V lookup: CDR1 MNHNS, CDR2 SASEGT. V was shortened by 4 bases and J by 4 bases, with 13 bases between the two germline ends. CDR3 size: 14 residues. Here the CDR3 reads CASSVGGGGYGYTF. As DNA, the CDR3 is TGTGCCAGCAGTGTTGGCGGAGGGGGCTATGGCTACACCTTC.

The chain links TRBV6-6 to TRBJ2-7; the D gene is possibly TRBD2 (6 bases). This CDR3 has 15 amino acids. Trimming took off 3 bases at V and 2 bases at J, with 14 bases between the two ends. Germline V gene sequence: CDR1 MNHNY, CDR2 SVGAGI (reference sequence). CDR3 protein: CASSYSFGGPYEQYF. CDR3 in DNA: TGTGCCAGCAGTTATTCGTTCGGGGGTCCCTACGAGCAGTACTTC.